Listed here is a single T cell receptor (beta chain). The sample originates from a study of OX40 agonist ivuxolimab in advanced cancers. The repertoire was sequenced with immunoSEQ multiplex PCR; TCRdb's copy has only in-frame clones and lacks some. Of about 100,000 clones listed, around 93% were seen once; the top ten hold around 1.2%. Per the germline V gene, CDR1 is MNHEY and CDR2 is SMNVEV (reference sequence). The CDR3 has 13 amino acids. Trimming removed 3 bases from V and 0 bases from J, with 6 bases in between. The origin of this receptor is an adult with an advanced solid tumor such as melanoma, head and neck, liver or kidney cancer. The V gene is TRBV27, the J gene TRBJ2-7; D not resolved. The source material was CD4+ or CD8+ T cells sorted from blood, sampled in a trial of the OX40 agonist ivuxolimab. CDR3 protein: CASSFRLSYEQYF. The CDR3, as DNA: TGTGCCAGCAGTTTCCGGCTCTCCTACGAGCAGTACTTC.